This T cell receptor beta chain appears in the sequencing data of a study of T-cell memory formation after mild COVID-19. The wider study: TCR clusters largely stayed donor specific.

With regard to this clonotype: The antigen remains undetermined.

V was trimmed by 2 bases and J by 0 bases, leaving 10 bases between them. Germline loops: CDR1 SGHRS, CDR2 YFSETQ. The CDR3 is 15 residues long. A single record per CDR3 protein comes from TCRdb applying MiXCR to the 5' RACE reads. The sample lists 450,000 to 650,000 distinct CDR3 sequences; about 20% were seen once. Overall study results and limits: CD4/CD8 balance held among clones contracting day 15 to 85, and later expanders leaned CD4+. Contracting CD4+ clones lay largely in CM and EM, with CD8+ ones residing in EMRA.

The sequencing input was PBMCs or a T cell subset sorted from them (not recorded which). The gene calls are TRBV5-1 and TRBJ2-3, with TRBD1 as a possible D gene (5 bases). This receptor was identified in an adult woman who had mild COVID-19 (a few samples of this study predate the infection). Cell type and time point are not known. CDR3 DNA: TGCGCCAGCAGCTTCCAAGGGGCGAGCACAGATACGCAGTATTTT. Translated: CASSFQGASTDTQYF.